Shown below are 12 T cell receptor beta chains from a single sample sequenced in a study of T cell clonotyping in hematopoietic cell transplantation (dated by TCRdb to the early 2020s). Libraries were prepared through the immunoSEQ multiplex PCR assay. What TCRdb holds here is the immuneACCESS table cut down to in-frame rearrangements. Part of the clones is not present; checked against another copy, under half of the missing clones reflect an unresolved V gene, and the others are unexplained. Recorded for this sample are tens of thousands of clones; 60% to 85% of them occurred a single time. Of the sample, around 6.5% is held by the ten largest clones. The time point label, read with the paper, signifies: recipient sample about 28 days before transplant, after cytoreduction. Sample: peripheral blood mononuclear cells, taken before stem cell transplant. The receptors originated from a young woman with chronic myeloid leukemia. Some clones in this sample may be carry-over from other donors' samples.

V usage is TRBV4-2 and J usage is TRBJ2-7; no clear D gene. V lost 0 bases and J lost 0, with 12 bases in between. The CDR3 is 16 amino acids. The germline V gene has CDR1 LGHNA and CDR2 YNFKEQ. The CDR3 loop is CASSQDLGSGSYEQYF. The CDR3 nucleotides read TGTGCCAGCAGCCAAGATCTAGGCTCGGGCTCCTACGAGCAGTACTTC.

DNA for the CDR3: TGTGCCAGTACCCCCAGGGGAGTAGGCAATCAGCCCCAGCATTTT. Its translation: CASTPRGVGNQPQHF. This rearrangement joins TRBV19 to TRBJ1-5; D perhaps matches TRBD1 (6 bases). There are 15 residues in the CDR3. Trimming left V 7 bases short and J 2 bases short, with 15 bases between. CDR1 and CDR2 from the germline V gene are LNHDA and SQIVND (reference sequence).

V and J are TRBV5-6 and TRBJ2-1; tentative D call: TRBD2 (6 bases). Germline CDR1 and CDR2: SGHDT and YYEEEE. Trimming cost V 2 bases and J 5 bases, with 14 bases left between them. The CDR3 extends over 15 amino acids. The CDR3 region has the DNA TGTGCCAGCAGCTTCAATGCAGGGAGGAACAATGAGCAGTTCTTC. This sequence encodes CASSFNAGRNNEQFF.

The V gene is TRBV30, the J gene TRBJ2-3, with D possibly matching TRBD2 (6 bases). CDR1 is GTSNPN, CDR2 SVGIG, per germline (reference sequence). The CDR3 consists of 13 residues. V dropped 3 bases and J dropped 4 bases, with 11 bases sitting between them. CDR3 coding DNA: TGTGCCTGGAGGACGCCGGGGGCAGATACGCAGTATTTT. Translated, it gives CAWRTPGADTQYF.

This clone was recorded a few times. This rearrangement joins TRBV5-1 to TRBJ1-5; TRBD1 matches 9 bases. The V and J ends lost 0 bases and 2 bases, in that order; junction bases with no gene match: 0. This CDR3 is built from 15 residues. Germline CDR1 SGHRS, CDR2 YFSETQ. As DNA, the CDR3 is TGCGCCAGCAGCTTGGGACAGGGGGGCAATCAGCCCCAGCATTTT. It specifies CASSLGQGGNQPQHF.

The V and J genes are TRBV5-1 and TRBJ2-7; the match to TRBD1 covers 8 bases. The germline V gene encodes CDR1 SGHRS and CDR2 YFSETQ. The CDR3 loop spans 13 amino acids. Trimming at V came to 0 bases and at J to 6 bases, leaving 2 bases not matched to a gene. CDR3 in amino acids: CASSLGTGIEQYF. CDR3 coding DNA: TGCGCCAGCAGCTTGGGGACAGGGATCGAGCAGTACTTC.

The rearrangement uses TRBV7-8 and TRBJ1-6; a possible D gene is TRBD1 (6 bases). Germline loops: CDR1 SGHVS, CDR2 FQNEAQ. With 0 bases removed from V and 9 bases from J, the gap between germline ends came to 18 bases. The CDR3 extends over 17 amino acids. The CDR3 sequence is CASSLADGGPTSSPLHF. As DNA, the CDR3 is TGTGCCAGCAGCTTAGCGGACGGGGGGCCCACGTCTTCACCCCTCCACTTT.

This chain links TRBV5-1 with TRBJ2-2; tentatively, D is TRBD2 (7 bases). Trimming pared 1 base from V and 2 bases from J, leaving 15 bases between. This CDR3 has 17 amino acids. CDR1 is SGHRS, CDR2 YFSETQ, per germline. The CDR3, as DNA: TGCGCCAGCAGCTTGTACGGGGGGCAAAGTAACACCGGGGAGCTGTTTTTT. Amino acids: CASSLYGGQSNTGELFF. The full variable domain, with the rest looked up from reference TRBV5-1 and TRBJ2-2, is KAGVTQTPRYLIKTRGQQVTLSCSPISGHRSVSWYQQTPGQGLQFLFEYFSETQRNKGNFPGRFSGRQFSNSRSEMNVSTLELGDSALYLCASSLYGGQSNTGELFFGEGSRLTVL.

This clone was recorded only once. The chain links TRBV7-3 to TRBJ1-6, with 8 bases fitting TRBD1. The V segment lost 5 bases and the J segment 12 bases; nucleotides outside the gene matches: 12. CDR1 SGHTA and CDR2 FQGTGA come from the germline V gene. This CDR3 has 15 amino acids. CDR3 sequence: CASSPGQVPFEPLHF. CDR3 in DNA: TGTGCCAGCAGCCCGGGACAGGTTCCTTTCGAACCCCTCCACTTT.

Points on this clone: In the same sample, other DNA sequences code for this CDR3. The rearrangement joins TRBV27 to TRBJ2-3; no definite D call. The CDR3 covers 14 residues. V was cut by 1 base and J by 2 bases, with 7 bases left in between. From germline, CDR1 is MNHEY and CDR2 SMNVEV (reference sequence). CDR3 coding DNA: TGTGCCAGCAGTTTATTAGGAAACACAGATACGCAGTATTTT. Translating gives CASSLLGNTDTQYF.

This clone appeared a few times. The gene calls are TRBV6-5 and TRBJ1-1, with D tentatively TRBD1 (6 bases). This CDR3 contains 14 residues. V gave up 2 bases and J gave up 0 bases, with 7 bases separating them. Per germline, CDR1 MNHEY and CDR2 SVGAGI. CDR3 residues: CASSYDRLNTEAFF. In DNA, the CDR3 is TGTGCCAGCAGTTACGACAGGTTGAACACTGAAGCTTTCTTT.

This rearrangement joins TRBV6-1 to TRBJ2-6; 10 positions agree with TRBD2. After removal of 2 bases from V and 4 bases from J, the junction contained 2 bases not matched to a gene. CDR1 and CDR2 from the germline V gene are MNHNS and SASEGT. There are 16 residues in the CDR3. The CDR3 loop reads CASSELAGVGANVLTF. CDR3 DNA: TGTGCCAGCAGTGAACTAGCGGGGGTGGGGGCCAACGTCCTGACTTTC.